One sample yielded the 24 T cell receptor beta chains listed below, sequenced in a study of T-cell reconstitution after alpha-beta-depleted transplantation in children. Unique molecular identifiers were incorporated into the prepared TCRbeta library. TCRdb re-derived calls from the PCR reads in MiXCR, one entry per CDR3 protein. Among around 45,000 distinct CDR3 sequences listed, under 60% were seen once. This sample comprised peripheral blood, obtained before TCRalphabeta/CD19-depleted stem cell transplant. All receptors derive from a boy in the first two years of life with SCID, due to receive a stem cell transplant.

The gene calls are TRBV7-8 and TRBJ2-1; maybe TRBD2 (5 bases). V was cut by 5 bases and J by 0 bases, with 11 bases left in between. Germline CDR1 is SGHVS and CDR2 is FQNEAQ. This CDR3 region has 15 residues. The CDR3 region has the DNA TGTGCCAGCAGCCCTTATCGGGGCTCCTACAATGAGCAGTTCTTC. Translating gives CASSPYRGSYNEQFF.

The V gene is TRBV7-9, the J gene TRBJ1-2; TRBD1 is a possible D gene (6 bases). The CDR3 loop spans 14 amino acids. Trimming removed 6 bases at V and 4 bases at J, with 15 bases between. Germline V gene lookup returns CDR1 SEHNR and CDR2 FQNEAQ (reference sequence). The CDR3 here is CASSSIGQSYGYTF. The CDR3 DNA is TGTGCCAGCAGTTCAATCGGACAGTCCTATGGCTACACCTTC.

This clonotype was detected many times. CDR3 in DNA: TGCAGTGCTCTTGGGGCTGGGTGGTCCTACGAGCAGTACTTC. The encoded protein is CSALGAGWSYEQYF. The chain is built from TRBV20-1 and TRBJ2-7, with TRBD1 as a possible D gene (5 bases). The CDR3 is 14 residues long. Trimming removed 5 bases at V and 1 base at J, with 15 bases between. Germline values: CDR1 DFQATT, CDR2 SNEGSKA (reference sequence).

The chain has TRBV4-1 and TRBJ2-1; TRBD1 matches 7 bases. The ends lost 1 base at V and 4 bases at J; junction bases unmatched: 7. The germline V gene has CDR1 MGHRA and CDR2 YSYEKL. The CDR3 contains 16 residues. The CDR3 loop is CASSQAPGQSYNEQFF. The CDR3 DNA sequence: TGCGCCAGCAGCCAAGCCCCGGGACAGTCTTACAATGAGCAGTTCTTC.

V and J are TRBV5-1 and TRBJ2-3; 14 bases are a match to TRBD2. From germline, CDR1 is SGHRS and CDR2 YFSETQ. The CDR3 is made up of 17 amino acids. The J segment lost 0 bases and the V segment lost 3 bases, leaving 3 bases of the junction unmatched. The CDR3 DNA reads as TGCGCCAGCAGCTGGACTAGCGGGGGGCCTAGCACAGATACGCAGTATTTT. This sequence encodes CASSWTSGGPSTDTQYF.

This clonotype was counted between two and nine times. The gene calls are TRBV5-1 and TRBJ2-7; D possibly uses TRBD1 or TRBD2 (5 bases each). Germline V gene sequence: CDR1 SGHRS, CDR2 YFSETQ. V gave up 0 bases and J gave up 2 bases, with 12 bases separating them. The CDR3 loop spans 15 amino acids. Written as DNA, the CDR3 is TGCGCCAGCAGCTTGGGAGGGGTTGGCCCCTACGAGCAGTACTTC. Protein: CASSLGGVGPYEQYF.

In this sample, this clonotype turned up many times. The genes are TRBV5-8 and TRBJ1-1; D is undetermined. Germline-derived CDR1 and CDR2 are SGHTS and YDEGEE. Trimming removed 0 bases from V and 1 base from J, with 10 bases in between. This CDR3 region has 15 residues. CDR3 sequence: CASSLAATANTEAFF. The CDR3 coding sequence is TGTGCCAGCAGCTTGGCGGCGACGGCGAACACTGAAGCTTTCTTT.

The chain recombines TRBV11-2 with TRBJ2-4; D is uncertain. The length of the CDR3 is 15 residues. Trimming left V 6 bases short and J 1 base short, with 13 bases between. Looked up from germline, CDR1 is SGHAT and CDR2 is FQNNGV. The CDR3 region is CASSLDVHAKNIQYF. In nucleotides, the CDR3 is TGTGCCAGCAGTCTGGACGTACACGCCAAAAACATTCAGTACTTC.

V usage is TRBV10-2 and J usage is TRBJ2-5; 9 bases map to TRBD2. Germline V gene sequence: CDR1 WSHSY, CDR2 SAAADI. Trimming took 8 bases from V and 7 from J; bases not matched to a gene: 8. The CDR3 has 13 amino acids. The CDR3 coding sequence is TGCGCCAGCGGCCTAGCGGGGCAGGGGACCCAGTACTTC. It codes for CASGLAGQGTQYF.

The chain combines TRBV23-1 with TRBJ2-5; tentative D call: TRBD1 (6 bases). TRBV23-1 is given ORF status, its function remaining uncertain. The CDR3 spans 13 residues. V lost 5 bases to trimming and J lost 2 bases, with 9 bases between them. In DNA form, the CDR3 reads TGCGCCAGCAGTGAGGGGGTGCAAGAGACCCAGTACTTC. This sequence encodes CASSEGVQETQYF.

V is TRBV7-9 and J is TRBJ2-1, with TRBD2 matching 9 bases. This CDR3 has 14 amino acids. From germline, CDR1 is SEHNR and CDR2 FQNEAQ (reference sequence). V lost 0 bases, J lost 8 bases, and 2 bases stayed unmatched. CDR3 nucleotide sequence: TGTGCCAGCAGCTTAGCGGGACTAGCCTATGAGCAGTTCTTC. It translates to CASSLAGLAYEQFF.

The gene calls are TRBV20-1 and TRBJ1-5; maybe TRBD1 (6 bases). CDR1 DFQATT and CDR2 SNEGSKA come from the germline V gene (reference sequence). V was shortened by 0 bases and J by 9 bases, with 15 bases between the two germline ends. This CDR3 spans 14 amino acids. CDR3 sequence: CSARDGGPRGPQHF. The CDR3 DNA follows: TGCAGTGCTAGAGATGGGGGCCCTCGGGGGCCCCAGCATTTT.

The chain recombines TRBV11-1 with TRBJ2-1; either TRBD1 or TRBD2 may supply D (5 bases each). The germline V gene encodes CDR1 SGHAT and CDR2 FQDESV (reference sequence). V was cut by 0 bases and J by 7 bases, with 16 bases left in between. The CDR3 runs to 16 residues. CDR3 bases: TGTGCCAGCAGCTTAGCCTGGCAGGGAACGGGGAATGAGCAGTTCTTC. This translates into CASSLAWQGTGNEQFF.

The table lists this clonotype with a few counts. The J gene is TRBJ2-5, the V gene TRBV11-3, with TRBD2 matching 12 bases. This CDR3 has 15 amino acids. V lost 5 bases to trimming and J lost 2 bases; unmatched junction nucleotides: 3. Per the germline V gene, CDR1 is SGHNT and CDR2 is YENEEA. DNA for the CDR3: TGTGCCAGCAGCCTCGGACTAGCGGGGCAAGAGACCCAGTACTTC. Protein product: CASSLGLAGQETQYF.

The chain has TRBV20-1 and TRBJ1-5; 8 bases align to TRBD1. CDR1 DFQATT and CDR2 SNEGSKA come from the germline V gene (reference sequence). V was clipped by 4 bases and J by 2 bases; unmatched bases: 1. This CDR3 spans 13 amino acids. The CDR3 bases are TGCAGTGCTAAGACAGGGGGCAATCAGCCCCAGCATTTT. It codes for CSAKTGGNQPQHF.

This clonotype is labeled as large. The J gene is TRBJ1-5, the V gene TRBV5-6, with D perhaps TRBD1 (6 bases). Germline V gives CDR1 SGHDT, CDR2 YYEEEE. The germline V and J ends were trimmed by 4 bases and 5 bases, with 19 bases remaining between them. The CDR3 sequence is 16 residues long. DNA of the CDR3: TGTGCCAGCAGCCCCGGGGGGGGGCGGAAGGATCAGCCCCAGCATTTT. This translates into CASSPGGGRKDQPQHF. The entire variable domain, with the rest obtained from reference TRBV5-6 and TRBJ1-5, is as follows: DAGVTQSPTHLIKTRGQQVTLRCSPKSGHDTVSWYQQALGQGPQFIFQYYEEEERQRGNFPDRFSGHQFPNYSSELNVNALLLGDSALYLCASSPGGGRKDQPQHFGDGTRLSIL.

In nucleotides, the CDR3 is TGCAGTGCTAGAGATGTCGCGGGGACAGAGACCCAGTACTTC. Its translation is CSARDVAGTETQYF. The J gene is TRBJ2-5, the V gene TRBV20-1; TRBD2 is a possible D gene (6 bases). V was trimmed by 0 bases and J by 4 bases, leaving 12 bases between them. Germline V gene lookup returns CDR1 DFQATT and CDR2 SNEGSKA (reference sequence). The CDR3 loop spans 14 amino acids.

This clonotype appeared many times. This chain joins TRBV28 and TRBJ2-6, with a possible D match to TRBD2 (6 bases). With 9 bases removed from V and 0 bases from J, the gap between germline ends came to 9 bases. The CDR3 runs 14 residues. Germline V lookup: CDR1 MDHEN, CDR2 SYDVKM. The CDR3, as DNA: TGTGCCAGGGGGGGTAGCTCTGGGGCCAACGTCCTGACTTTC. Translating gives CARGGSSGANVLTF.

CDR3 bases: TGTGCCAGCAGTTCGACTAGCACAGATACGCAGTATTTT. Amino acids: CASSSTSTDTQYF. The chain has TRBV27 and TRBJ2-3; no firm D call. This CDR3 comprises 13 residues. Trimming shortened V by 4 bases and J by 0 bases, and 5 bases separated the two germline ends. Germline V gives CDR1 MNHEY, CDR2 SMNVEV (reference sequence).

This clonotype was seen a handful of times. The chain uses TRBV18 and TRBJ2-3; 8 nucleotides match TRBD2. The J segment lost 6 bases and the V segment lost 0 bases, leaving 5 bases of the junction unmatched. CDR3 size: 15 residues. The V gene's germline CDR1 is KGHSH and CDR2 LQKENI. For the CDR3, the DNA is TGTGCCAGCTCACCACCGGGACTAGTTGTCGATACGCAGTATTTT. Its translation is CASSPPGLVVDTQYF. Full variable domain (missing parts from reference TRBV18 and TRBJ2-3): NAGVMQNPRHLVRRRGQEARLRCSPMKGHSHVYWYRQLPEEGLKFMVYLQKENIIDESGMPKERFSAEFPKEGPSILRIQQVVRGDSAAYFCASSPPGLVVDTQYFGPGTRLTVL.

The V gene is TRBV4-3, the J gene TRBJ1-1; D gene ambiguous. CDR1 and CDR2 (germline): LGHNA, YSLEER. Deletions cut 0 bases from V and 5 bases from J, with 13 bases between. CDR3 size: 15 residues. For the CDR3, the DNA is TGCGCCAGCAGCCAAGATAGGTGGGAAGGGACTGAAGCTTTCTTT. As protein: CASSQDRWEGTEAFF.

A few counts support this clonotype. This chain's CDR3 is CASSFPGDLGFTEAFF. In nucleotides, the CDR3 is TGTGCCAGCAGCTTTCCAGGGGATCTTGGGTTCACTGAAGCTTTCTTT. The V call is TRBV7-9, the J call TRBJ1-1; tentative D call: TRBD1 (6 bases). V was cut by 3 bases and J by 4 bases, with 18 bases left in between. The CDR3 length is 16 residues. The germline CDR1 and CDR2 sequences are SEHNR and FQNEAQ (reference sequence). Variable domain in full (rest from reference TRBV7-9 and TRBJ1-1): DTGVSQNPRHKITKRGQNVTFRCDPISEHNRLYWYRQTLGQGPEFLTYFQNEAQLEKSRLLSDRFSAERPKGSFSTLEIQRTEQGDSAMYLCASSFPGDLGFTEAFFGQGTRLTVV.

V usage is TRBV12-2 and J usage is TRBJ2-5. TRBV12-2 represents a pseudogene. The CDR3 contains 14 residues. The CDR3 spells CASRLGLYQETQYF. CDR3 DNA: TGTGCAAGTCGCTTAGGACTGTACCAAGAGACCCAGTACTTC.

The chain recombines TRBV10-3 with TRBJ2-7, with 12 bases matching TRBD1. This CDR3 has 14 amino acids. Germline trimming cut 8 bases from V and 5 bases from J; bases unmatched to any gene: 7. Germline V gene data show CDR1 as ENHRY and CDR2 as SYGVKD. The chain's CDR3 is CAICGGQGAHEQYF. The CDR3 DNA follows: TGTGCCATCTGCGGGGGACAGGGGGCCCACGAGCAGTACTTC.